This TCR beta chain appears in the sequencing data of a study of CD8+ T cells in alopecia areata (dated by TCRdb to 2016 to 2019). For context, the study as a whole: Treated patients were enrolled in an open-label pilot trial of oral tofacitinib, 5 to 10 mg twice daily, for moderate-to-severe alopecia areata. RNA was obtained with the PAXgene miRNA kit for fixed scalp, the miRNeasy kit for PBMCs, and the RNeasy kit for mouse skin. In both human patients and the C3H/HeJ mouse model, the study applied high-throughput TCRbeta sequencing to look at T cell clonal expansion in alopecia areata. Patients on tofacitinib were biopsied at baseline and after 4 and 24 weeks of treatment, and several of the patients also had a later scalp biopsy. Human TCRbeta sequencing covered scalp tissue and sorted CD4+ and CD8+ peripheral blood T cells from patchy and totalis/universalis alopecia areata patients and healthy controls. TCRbeta CDR3 regions were amplified by immunoSEQ multiplex PCR using 35 Vbeta forward and 13 Jbeta reverse primers. Tofacitinib was given for 6 to 18 months, followed by 6 months of follow-up off drug to assess delayed response and recurrence. Clonality in the scalp was compared among normal scalp (n=4), patchy alopecia areata scalp (n=8), and alopecia totalis/universalis scalp (n=8).

This sample's time point label indicates: baseline before oral tofacitinib. Lesional scalp punch biopsies and peripheral blood were collected from alopecia areata patients. PBMCs were separated by density centrifugation and stained for CD3, CD4 and CD8, after which CD4+ and CD8+ T cells were sorted on a FACSAria. Results the study describes overall, beyond this receptor: Compared with mice, TCR sequences shared between patients were less clear, possibly partly because of HLA diversity across the patient population. Resident alphabeta T cells in normal human skin are also sequenced, complicating scalp TCR repertoire analysis, unlike mouse skin dominated by gammadelta T cells. Lesional scalp, especially in alopecia totalis/universalis, showed higher clonality and more expanded CD8+ clones than normal scalp, suggesting antigenic drive.

As concerns this clone: No antigen is known for it. No much larger clonotype is one base removed from it; base qualities were not supplied.

Receptor libraries were prepared by the immunoSEQ multiplex PCR assay. For TCR sequencing, RNA was extracted from every sample and reverse transcribed into cDNA to serve as template. SuperScript III was used to make first-strand cDNA, primed with a 2:1 mix of oligo-dT and random hexamers. A synthetic immune receptor repertoire was used to measure amplification bias, and any remaining bias was corrected computationally. The published analysis was carried out like this. Raw reads were preprocessed to remove errors, and CDR3 was defined according to IMGT conventions as the region from the conserved cysteine to phenylalanine. To get clonality, Shannon entropy was normalized by log2 of the number of productive unique TCRs and the result was subtracted from 1. Whether each scalp clone was CD4 or CD8 was inferred by checking scalp TCRbeta sequences against the CD4 and CD8 repertoires from sorted blood. Drawn from immuneACCESS, this table holds only the in-frame rearrangements with V and J called that TCRdb kept. Clones are partly lost; checked studies trace under half to an unresolved V gene and leave the rest unexplained. That table is the source of V, J and clone size, and D and trimming were worked out from the DNA. This sample is represented by around 250,000 clones; approximately 61% of them were singletons. The top ten constitute under 1.5% of the sample.

The receptor comes from a human donor with alopecia areata. The source material was CD4+ T cells sorted from blood, sampled at week 0.

The nucleotide sequence is TGTGCCAGCAGCTTCACAACCGGGACAGGGAACAACGAGCAGTACTTC. The translation is CASSFTTGTGNNEQYF. This sequence uses TRBV5-6 and TRBJ2-7; TRBD1 aligns with 9 central bases. Here V drops 2 bases and J drops 5 bases, and the junction holds 11 bases not matched to any gene. The CDR3 measures 16 amino acids from cysteine to phenylalanine. Only the CDR3 DNA stays, 48 bases, in frame from base 1. As encoded in the germline V gene, CDR1 is SGHDT while CDR2 is YYEEEE.